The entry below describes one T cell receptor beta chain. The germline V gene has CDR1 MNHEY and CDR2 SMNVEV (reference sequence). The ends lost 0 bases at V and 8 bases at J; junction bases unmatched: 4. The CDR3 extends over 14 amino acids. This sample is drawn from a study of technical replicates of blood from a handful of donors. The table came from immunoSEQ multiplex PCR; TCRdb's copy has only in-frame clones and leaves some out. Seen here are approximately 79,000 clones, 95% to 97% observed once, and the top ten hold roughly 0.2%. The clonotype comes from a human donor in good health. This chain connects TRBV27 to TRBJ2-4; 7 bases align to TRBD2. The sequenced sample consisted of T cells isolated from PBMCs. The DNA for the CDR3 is TGTGCCAGCAGTTTATCTGCAGGGAGGGACATTCAGTACTTC. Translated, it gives CASSLSAGRDIQYF.